This TCR beta chain was observed in a study of cytomegalovirus exposure and HLA in healthy donors. 60 Vbeta and 13 Jbeta primers were used in PCR. Sequenced by immunoSEQ multiplex PCR; TCRdb stores in-frame clones only, minus some. The data show about 160,000 clones, roughly 80% seen once. Germline assignment: CDR1 MNHEY and CDR2 SMNVEV (reference sequence). The CDR3 spans 14 residues. V dropped 3 bases and J dropped 3 bases, with 9 bases sitting between them. Study-level points and caveats: Diagnosis of cytomegalovirus status made by the classifier reportedly showed high specificity and sensitivity. Equally common other TCR beta chains were less clonally expanded than HLA-associated ones, a later analysis found.

There are a few counts of this clone. Its specificity is not known. The rearrangement uses TRBV27 and TRBJ1-5; tentative D call: TRBD1 (5 bases). This TCR was recovered from a woman aged 45 to 65 in good health and CMV-seronegative. The sequenced sample was PBMCs. In DNA, the CDR3 is TGTGCCAGCAGTTTGAACAGGAACAATCAGCCCCAGCATTTT. Translation gives CASSLNRNNQPQHF.